Below are 25 T cell receptor beta chains sequenced from a single sample in a study of response to subunit inactivated influenza vaccine. TCRdb re-analysed the RT-PCR reads in MiXCR, keeping a single row per CDR3 protein. This table has over 400,000 distinct CDR3 sequences, about a tenth appearing once. Sequences were derived from PBMCs from blood, sampled 40 to 50 days after vaccination. The receptors here all came from a man aged 50 or older who received an inactivated influenza vaccine.

This clonotype occurred many times. V is TRBV29-1 and J is TRBJ1-3, with D hard to call. Trimming stripped 4 bases from V and 0 bases from J, with 7 bases between. Germline lookup yields CDR1 SQVTM and CDR2 ANQGSEA. This CDR3 comprises 13 residues. CDR3 in amino acids: CSVGGLSGNTIYF. The CDR3 DNA reads TGCAGCGTTGGAGGGCTCTCTGGAAACACCATATATTTT.

J is TRBJ2-2 and V is TRBV7-6; D could derive from TRBD1 or TRBD2 (5 bases each). Germline CDR1 and CDR2: SGHVS and FNYEAQ. Trimming took 5 bases from V and 4 from J, leaving 14 bases between them. The CDR3 totals 15 residues. CDR3 nucleotides: TGTGCCAGCAGCCAAATGGGACGGAGCACCGGGGAGCTGTTTTTT. Amino acid sequence: CASSQMGRSTGELFF.

V gene TRBV6-1 combines with J gene TRBJ1-6; 8 bases are a match to TRBD1. The CDR3 runs to 15 residues. With 7 bases clipped from V and 7 bases from J, the junction kept 9 bases outside the gene matches. In germline, CDR1 is MNHNS, CDR2 SASEGT. The CDR3 DNA reads as TGTGCCAGCACATACGGGAGACAGGGGAATTCACCCCTCCACTTT. Translation: CASTYGRQGNSPLHF.

This clonotype has more than one count but fewer than ten. The chain combines TRBV10-3 with TRBJ2-7; D may be TRBD1 (7 bases). V was cut by 6 bases and J by 2 bases, with 20 bases left in between. The germline V gene has CDR1 ENHRY and CDR2 SYGVKD. The length of the CDR3 is 16 residues. The CDR3 sequence is CAISRGDQNVPYEQYF. The CDR3 DNA reads TGTGCCATCAGCAGGGGGGATCAAAACGTCCCCTACGAGCAGTACTTC.

The chain is built from TRBV15 and TRBJ2-5, with D tentatively TRBD1 or TRBD2 (6 bases each). This CDR3 has 16 amino acids. CDR1 is LNHNV, CDR2 YYDKDF, per germline (reference sequence). The V and J ends lost 0 bases and 7 bases respectively, with 18 bases between them. The CDR3 sequence is CATSRDKGGRVGTQYF. DNA of the CDR3: TGTGCCACCAGCAGAGATAAGGGGGGCCGGGTTGGGACCCAGTACTTC.

CDR3 residues: CASRSSGTAWSDGYTF. CDR3 DNA: TGTGCCAGCAGGTCCTCCGGGACAGCATGGAGCGATGGCTACACCTTC. The chain uses TRBV6-5 and TRBJ1-2, with 7 nucleotides matching TRBD1. The CDR3 extends over 16 amino acids. J was trimmed by 6 bases and V by 6 bases; bases with no gene match: 16. In germline, CDR1 is MNHEY, CDR2 SVGAGI.

The CDR3 reads CASRRGQGARNSPLHF. CDR3 bases: TGTGCCAGCAGACGAGGACAGGGGGCACGGAATTCACCCCTCCACTTT. The genes are TRBV6-1 and TRBJ1-6, with 11 bases lining up with TRBD1. Germline V gene lookup returns CDR1 MNHNS and CDR2 SASEGT. Trimming cost V 6 bases and J 7 bases; bases outside gene matches: 8. The CDR3 is made up of 16 amino acids.

This clonotype came up a few times. The chain combines TRBV20-1 with TRBJ1-6; no definite D call. CDR1 is DFQATT and CDR2 is SNEGSKA in the germline V gene (reference sequence). V lost 6 bases and J 5 bases, leaving 14 bases between the germline ends. CDR3 size: 14 residues. The CDR3 here is CSAEGGENNSPLHF. CDR3 sequence (DNA): TGCAGTGCCGAGGGCGGGGAAAATAATTCACCCCTCCACTTT.

The rearrangement links TRBV18 to TRBJ2-1; unclear D gene. The CDR3 is 14 amino acids. CDR1 is KGHSH and CDR2 is LQKENI in the germline V gene. Between the trimmed V and J ends, which lost 5 bases and 2 bases, there was a span of 10 bases. The DNA for the CDR3 is TGTGCCAGCTCATCTTCGACGGCCTACAATGAGCAGTTCTTC. Residues: CASSSSTAYNEQFF.

V is TRBV3-1 and J is TRBJ2-7; D is perhaps TRBD2 (5 bases). The CDR3 contains 15 residues. The germline V and J ends were trimmed by 3 bases and 3 bases, with 15 bases remaining between them. The V gene's germline CDR1 is LGHDT and CDR2 YNNKEL (reference sequence). The CDR3 region is CASSHSDWGFYEQYF. The CDR3 region has the DNA TGTGCCAGCAGCCATTCGGACTGGGGATTCTACGAGCAGTACTTC.

This clonotype came up a few times. This chain joins TRBV12-3 or TRBV12-4 and TRBJ1-1; possibly TRBD1 for D (5 bases). This CDR3 has 14 residues. The V gene lost 0 bases and the J gene lost 4 bases, with 9 bases spanning the gap. CDR3 DNA: TGTGCCAGCAGTTTAGCGGGGGGGACCACTGAAGCTTTCTTT. As protein: CASSLAGGTTEAFF.

This clonotype was seen many times. J is TRBJ1-2 and V is TRBV12-3 or TRBV12-4; TRBD1 matches 10 bases. V trimming: 3 bases; J trimming: 8 bases; junction bases outside the gene matches: 6. This CDR3 spans 14 amino acids. As DNA, the CDR3 is TGTGCCAGCAGTTTGACCGGGACAGGGGTCGGCTACACCTTC. Its translation is CASSLTGTGVGYTF.

The chain recombines TRBV9 with TRBJ2-3, with 10 positions matching TRBD2. The CDR3 covers 16 residues. CDR1 and CDR2 (germline): SGDLS, YYNGEE. With 3 bases clipped from V and 2 bases from J, the junction kept 6 bases outside the gene matches. The CDR3 region has the DNA TGTGCCAGCAGCGGACGGGGACTAGCGAACACAGATACGCAGTATTTT. It yields the protein CASSGRGLANTDTQYF.

This clonotype was found many times. The chain has TRBV20-1 and TRBJ1-5; maybe TRBD1 (5 bases). The CDR3 extends over 14 amino acids. The germline V gene has CDR1 DFQATT and CDR2 SNEGSKA (reference sequence). Trimming removed 5 bases from V and 3 bases from J, with 14 bases in between. The CDR3 loop is CSAPQGSPNQPQHF. The DNA for the CDR3 is TGCAGTGCTCCCCAGGGCAGCCCCAATCAGCCCCAGCATTTT.

Worth noting for this clonotype: A much bigger clone sits one base away, suggesting this may be a read error. The CDR3 spells CSASLLSGGKKEQFF. The CDR3, as DNA: TGCAGTGCTTCCCTCCTCAGCGGGGGGAAGAAGGAGCAGTTCTTC. V usage is TRBV20-1 and J usage is TRBJ2-1; 9 bases align to TRBD2. Germline-derived CDR1 and CDR2 are DFQATT and SNEGSKA (reference sequence). The CDR3 has 15 residues. With 5 bases clipped from V and 10 bases from J, the junction kept 15 bases outside the gene matches.

The table lists this clonotype with a few counts. The chain has TRBV12-3 or TRBV12-4 and TRBJ1-4; perhaps TRBD1 as D (5 bases). The CDR3 consists of 12 residues. V was pared by 5 bases and J by 13 bases, with 14 bases between. Written as DNA, the CDR3 is TGTGCCAGCAGTGCCGGGACCCATGTACTGTTTTTT. It specifies CASSAGTHVLFF.

The V gene is TRBV10-3, the J gene TRBJ2-1, with 11 bases lining up with TRBD1. This CDR3 is 17 amino acids long. Germline V lookup: CDR1 ENHRY, CDR2 SYGVKD. The ends lost 0 bases at V and 3 bases at J; junction bases unmatched: 4. The CDR3 loop is CAISESWGQGVYNEQFF. CDR3 sequence (DNA): TGTGCCATCAGTGAGTCTTGGGGACAGGGGGTCTACAATGAGCAGTTCTTC.

Ten or more counts support this clonotype. The chain employs TRBV4-3 and TRBJ2-3, with D unclear. CDR1 is LGHNA, CDR2 YSLEER, per germline. The CDR3 loop spans 14 amino acids. Trimming took off 0 bases at V and 4 bases at J, with 8 bases between the two ends. CDR3 bases: TGCGCCAGCAGCCAAGATACCCTCTCAGATACGCAGTATTTT. Translated: CASSQDTLSDTQYF.

The V gene is TRBV5-5, the J gene TRBJ2-2, with D unclear. The V end was cut by 1 base, the J end by 5 bases, with 9 bases between. The CDR3 has 14 residues. Germline CDR1 is SGHKS and CDR2 is YYEKEE (reference sequence). CDR3 sequence reads: CASSLIMGTGELFF. The DNA of the CDR3 is TGTGCCAGCAGCTTGATCATGGGGACCGGGGAGCTGTTTTTT.

Ten or more counts support this clonotype. The chain couples TRBV24-1 to TRBJ2-5; no reliable D call. CDR1 is KGHDR and CDR2 is SFDVKD in the germline V gene. V shed 5 bases and J shed 4 bases, with 10 bases lying between them. The CDR3 is 13 amino acids. The DNA for the CDR3 is TGTGCCACCAGTGGAAGCCATTTAGAGACCCAGTACTTC. This sequence encodes CATSGSHLETQYF.

This clonotype came up a few times. This chain uses TRBV6-1 with TRBJ2-7; 9 nucleotides agree with TRBD1. This CDR3 has 14 residues. Germline CDR1 reads MNHNS; CDR2 reads SASEGT. V lost 6 bases and J lost 2; bases outside the gene matches: 5. CDR3 in amino acids: CASREGQGPYEQYF. Written as DNA, the CDR3 is TGTGCCAGCAGGGAGGGACAGGGTCCCTACGAGCAGTACTTC.

This chain joins TRBV12-3 or TRBV12-4 and TRBJ1-5, with D tentatively TRBD1 (6 bases). The CDR3 spans 15 residues. The V and J ends lost 6 bases and 6 bases respectively, with 18 bases between them. This CDR3 reads CASSQWGARGQPQHF. CDR3 nucleotides: TGTGCCAGCAGCCAATGGGGGGCTCGGGGTCAGCCCCAGCATTTT.

This clonotype occurred many times. The chain couples TRBV5-5 to TRBJ1-2, with D hard to call. Trimming removed 5 bases at V and 6 bases at J, with 11 bases between. CDR3 length equals 12 residues. Germline CDR1 and CDR2: SGHKS and YYEKEE (reference sequence). CDR3: CASSLDRNGYTF. CDR3 nucleotides: TGTGCCAGCAGTTTAGACCGAAATGGCTACACCTTC.

The chain carries TRBV11-2 and TRBJ2-1; 11 bases are a match to TRBD2. V dropped 5 bases and J dropped 3; count of bases not matched to a gene: 12. Germline V CDR1 and CDR2: SGHAT, FQNNGV. The CDR3 covers 18 residues. CDR3 nucleotide sequence: TGTGCCAGCAGCCGAACCTCGGGACTAGCGGTACACTACAATGAGCAGTTCTTC. Translation: CASSRTSGLAVHYNEQFF.

The V and J genes are TRBV20-1 and TRBJ2-5, with a possible D match to TRBD1 (5 bases). Germline V gives CDR1 DFQATT, CDR2 SNEGSKA (reference sequence). V was clipped by 4 bases and J by 3 bases, with 15 bases between them. The CDR3 is 14 amino acids. CDR3 in DNA: TGCAGTGCTATTCTTGGGTCACAGGAAGAGACCCAGTACTTC. Its translation is CSAILGSQEETQYF.